The following is a T cell receptor (beta chain) sequence with its context. As yet, its antigen is unknown. The data belong to a study of cytomegalovirus exposure and HLA in healthy donors. PCR primers comprised 60 Vbeta and 13 Jbeta primers. Profiled with immunoSEQ multiplex PCR; TCRdb holds only in-frame clones, not every one. The sample has around 150,000 clones, over 60% seen once. The study, taken as a whole, reports: In a later analysis, a missense DCLRE1C variant was linked to TCR beta V- and J-gene trimming.

V was pared by 10 bases and J by 1 base, with 8 bases of the junction left unmatched. The CDR3 runs to 14 residues. CDR1 and CDR2 (germline): MGHDK, SYGVNS. This TCR was recovered from a man over 45 in good health and CMV-seropositive. The rearrangement links TRBV25-1 to TRBJ2-3, with 7 bases identical to TRBD2. The sample comprised PBMCs. The CDR3 here is CATSGGLGTDTQYF. As DNA, the CDR3 is TGTGCCACCTCGGGAGGACTTGGCACAGATACGCAGTATTTT.